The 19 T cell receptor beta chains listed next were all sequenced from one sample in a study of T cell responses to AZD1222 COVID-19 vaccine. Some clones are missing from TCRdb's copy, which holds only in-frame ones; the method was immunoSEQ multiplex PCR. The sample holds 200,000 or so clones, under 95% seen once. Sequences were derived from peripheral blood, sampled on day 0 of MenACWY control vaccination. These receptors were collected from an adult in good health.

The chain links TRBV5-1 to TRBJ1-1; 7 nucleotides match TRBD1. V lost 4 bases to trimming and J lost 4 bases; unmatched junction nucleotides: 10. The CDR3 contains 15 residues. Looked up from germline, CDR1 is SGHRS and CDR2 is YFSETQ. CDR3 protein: CASSTRQGRATEAFF. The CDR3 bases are TGCGCCAGCAGCACTCGACAGGGTCGGGCCACTGAAGCTTTCTTT. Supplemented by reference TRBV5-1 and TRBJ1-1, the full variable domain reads KAGVTQTPRYLIKTRGQQVTLSCSPISGHRSVSWYQQTPGQGLQFLFEYFSETQRNKGNFPGRFSGRQFSNSRSEMNVSTLELGDSALYLCASSTRQGRATEAFFGQGTRLTVV.

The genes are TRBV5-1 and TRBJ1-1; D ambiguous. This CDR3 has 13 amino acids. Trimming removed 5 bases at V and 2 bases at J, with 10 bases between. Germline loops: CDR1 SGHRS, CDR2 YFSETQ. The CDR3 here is CASREEINTEAFF. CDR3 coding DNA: TGCGCCAGCAGAGAGGAGATCAACACTGAAGCTTTCTTT. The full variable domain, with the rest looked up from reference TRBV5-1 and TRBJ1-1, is KAGVTQTPRYLIKTRGQQVTLSCSPISGHRSVSWYQQTPGQGLQFLFEYFSETQRNKGNFPGRFSGRQFSNSRSEMNVSTLELGDSALYLCASREEINTEAFFGQGTRLTVV.

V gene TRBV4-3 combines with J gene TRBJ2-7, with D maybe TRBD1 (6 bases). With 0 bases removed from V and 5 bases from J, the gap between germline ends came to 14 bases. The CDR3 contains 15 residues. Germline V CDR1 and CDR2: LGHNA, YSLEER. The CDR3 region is CASSQDRAGADEQYF. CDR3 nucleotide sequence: TGCGCCAGCAGCCAAGATAGGGCAGGGGCCGACGAGCAGTACTTC.

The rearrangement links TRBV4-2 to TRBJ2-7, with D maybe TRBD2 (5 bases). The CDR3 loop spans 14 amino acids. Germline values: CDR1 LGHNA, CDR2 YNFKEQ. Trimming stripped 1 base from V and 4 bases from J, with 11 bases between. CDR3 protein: CASSQGTSGYEQYF. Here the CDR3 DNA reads TGTGCCAGCAGCCAAGGAACCAGCGGTTACGAGCAGTACTTC.

CDR3 amino acids: CASSPFRGNTEAFF. Written as DNA, the CDR3 is TGTGCCAGCAGCCCATTCAGGGGAAACACTGAAGCTTTCTTT. This rearrangement joins TRBV7-9 to TRBJ1-1; TRBD1 might be the D (6 bases). V lost 5 bases and J lost 2, with 12 bases in between. The CDR3 is 14 residues long. CDR1 is SEHNR, CDR2 FQNEAQ, per germline (reference sequence).

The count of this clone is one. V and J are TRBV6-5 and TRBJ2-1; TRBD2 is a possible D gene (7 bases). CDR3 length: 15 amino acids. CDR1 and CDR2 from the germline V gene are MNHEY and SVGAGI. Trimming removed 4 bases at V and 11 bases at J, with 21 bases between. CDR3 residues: CASSLQGTSAGKQFF. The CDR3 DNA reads TGTGCCAGCAGTTTGCAGGGGACCTCAGCGGGAAAGCAGTTCTTC.

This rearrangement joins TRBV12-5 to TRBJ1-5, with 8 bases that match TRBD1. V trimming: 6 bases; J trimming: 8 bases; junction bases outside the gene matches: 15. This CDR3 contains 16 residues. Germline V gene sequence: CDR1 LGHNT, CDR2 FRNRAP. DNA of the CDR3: TGTGCTAGTGGCACAGACCGAGGGACAGGCCGGGAGCCCCAGCATTTT. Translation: CASGTDRGTGREPQHF.

DNA for the CDR3: TGCGCCAGCAGCTTGGCAGCAGGGGTCTCCTATGGCTACACCTTC. This translates into CASSLAAGVSYGYTF. This sequence joins TRBV5-1 and TRBJ1-2, with a possible D match to TRBD1 (6 bases). There are 15 residues in the CDR3. Trimming removed 0 bases at V and 4 bases at J, with 13 bases between. Germline CDR1 is SGHRS and CDR2 is YFSETQ. Variable domain in full (rest from reference TRBV5-1 and TRBJ1-2): KAGVTQTPRYLIKTRGQQVTLSCSPISGHRSVSWYQQTPGQGLQFLFEYFSETQRNKGNFPGRFSGRQFSNSRSEMNVSTLELGDSALYLCASSLAAGVSYGYTFGSGTRLTVV.

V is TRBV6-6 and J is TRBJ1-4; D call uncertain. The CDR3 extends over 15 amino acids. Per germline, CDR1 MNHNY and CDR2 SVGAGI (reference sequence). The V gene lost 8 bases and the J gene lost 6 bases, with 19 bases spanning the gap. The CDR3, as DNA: TGTGCCAGCCCCGCCGACAAGGGATCGGATGAAAAACTGTTTTTT. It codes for CASPADKGSDEKLFF.

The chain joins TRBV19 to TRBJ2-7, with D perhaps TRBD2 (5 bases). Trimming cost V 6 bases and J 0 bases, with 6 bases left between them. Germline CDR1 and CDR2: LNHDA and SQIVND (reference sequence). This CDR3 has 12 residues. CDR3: CASSRDSYEQYF. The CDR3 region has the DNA TGTGCCAGTAGCCGGGACTCCTACGAGCAGTACTTC. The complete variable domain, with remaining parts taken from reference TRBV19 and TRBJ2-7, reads DGGITQSPKYLFRKEGQNVTLSCEQNLNHDAMYWYRQDPGQGLRLIYYSQIVNDFQKGDIAEGYSVSREKKESFPLTVTSAQKNPTAFYLCASSRDSYEQYFGPGTRLTVT.

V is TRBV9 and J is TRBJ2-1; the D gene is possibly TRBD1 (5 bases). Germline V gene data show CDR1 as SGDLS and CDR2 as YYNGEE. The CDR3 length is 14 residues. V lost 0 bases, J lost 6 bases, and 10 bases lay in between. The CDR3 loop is CASSVVGLSNEQFF. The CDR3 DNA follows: TGTGCCAGCAGCGTAGTGGGGCTGTCCAATGAGCAGTTCTTC.

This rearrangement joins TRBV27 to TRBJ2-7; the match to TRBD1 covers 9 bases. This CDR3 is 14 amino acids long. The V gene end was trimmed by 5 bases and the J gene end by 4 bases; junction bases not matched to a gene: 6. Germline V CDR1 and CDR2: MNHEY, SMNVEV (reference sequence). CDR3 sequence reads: CASSQPGQGYEQYF. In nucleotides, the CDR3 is TGTGCCAGCAGTCAACCGGGACAGGGTTACGAGCAGTACTTC.

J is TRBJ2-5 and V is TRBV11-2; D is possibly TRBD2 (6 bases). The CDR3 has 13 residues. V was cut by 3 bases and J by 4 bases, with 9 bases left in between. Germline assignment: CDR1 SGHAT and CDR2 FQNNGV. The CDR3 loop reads CASSLGGGETQYF. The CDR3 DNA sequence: TGTGCCAGCAGCTTGGGAGGAGGAGAGACCCAGTACTTC.

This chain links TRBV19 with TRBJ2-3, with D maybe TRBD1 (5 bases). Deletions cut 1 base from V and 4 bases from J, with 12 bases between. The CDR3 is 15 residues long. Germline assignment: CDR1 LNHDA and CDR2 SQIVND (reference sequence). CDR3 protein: CASSIGQGRADTQYF. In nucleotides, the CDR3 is TGTGCCAGTAGTATAGGGCAGGGAAGGGCAGATACGCAGTATTTT.

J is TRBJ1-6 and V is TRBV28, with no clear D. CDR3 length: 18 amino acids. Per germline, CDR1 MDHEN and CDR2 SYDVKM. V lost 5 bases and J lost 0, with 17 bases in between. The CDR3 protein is CASSLILTPSSYNSPLHF. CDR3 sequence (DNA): TGTGCCAGCAGTCTTATCTTGACACCGAGCTCCTATAATTCACCCCTCCACTTT.

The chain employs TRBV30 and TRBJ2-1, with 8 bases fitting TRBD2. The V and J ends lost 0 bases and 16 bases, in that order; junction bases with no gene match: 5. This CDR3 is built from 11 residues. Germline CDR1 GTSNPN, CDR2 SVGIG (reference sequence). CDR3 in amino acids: CAWSVGLAGFF. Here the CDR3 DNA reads TGTGCCTGGAGTGTAGGGCTAGCGGGCTTCTTC.

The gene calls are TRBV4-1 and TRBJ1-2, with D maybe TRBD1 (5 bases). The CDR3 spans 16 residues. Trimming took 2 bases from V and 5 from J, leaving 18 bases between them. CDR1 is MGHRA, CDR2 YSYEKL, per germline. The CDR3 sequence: CASSQNTGPFRYGYTF. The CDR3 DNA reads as TGCGCCAGCAGCCAAAATACAGGCCCTTTTAGATATGGCTACACCTTC.

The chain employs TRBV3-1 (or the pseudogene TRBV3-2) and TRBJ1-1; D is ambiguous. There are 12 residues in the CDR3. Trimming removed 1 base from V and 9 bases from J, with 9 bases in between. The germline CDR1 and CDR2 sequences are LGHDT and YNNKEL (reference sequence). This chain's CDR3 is CASSQVSSQAFF. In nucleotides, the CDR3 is TGTGCCAGCAGCCAAGTCTCTAGTCAAGCTTTCTTT.

CDR3 DNA: TGTGCCAGCAGCCCGAAAGGGCTTAACTATGGCTACACCTTC. Residues: CASSPKGLNYGYTF. This rearrangement joins TRBV3-1 (or the pseudogene TRBV3-2) to TRBJ1-2; unclear D gene. The V and J ends lost 4 bases and 1 base respectively, with 10 bases between them. Looked up from germline, CDR1 is LGHDT and CDR2 is YNNKEL (reference sequence). The CDR3 loop spans 14 amino acids.